The 15 T cell receptor beta chains in this list originate from one sample, sequenced in a study of identical twins. TCRdb re-called the 5' RACE reads through MiXCR, storing one row per CDR3 protein. This table has 550,000 to 700,000 distinct CDR3 sequences, 21% appearing once. These same data were also listed under a study on T cells expressing NK-cell markers.

The sequenced material came from PBMCs. All receptors derive from a young woman in good health.

The chain employs TRBV4-2 and TRBJ2-7; 11 nucleotides agree with TRBD2. The junction had 17 bases not matched to a gene; V was cut back by 4 bases and J by 6 bases. The CDR3 totals 18 residues. The germline V gene encodes CDR1 LGHNA and CDR2 YNFKEQ. The CDR3 DNA is TGTGCCAGCAGCCCCCGGACTAGCGGGCGGATTTTTGAACTCGAGCAGTACTTC. Translation: CASSPRTSGRIFELEQYF.

The rearrangement joins TRBV27 to TRBJ1-1; no clear D gene. Trimming took 6 bases from V and 4 from J, leaving 12 bases between them. CDR3 length: 13 amino acids. Germline CDR1 is MNHEY and CDR2 is SMNVEV (reference sequence). The CDR3 DNA sequence: TGTGCCAGCAGACCCGTTCTCGGCACTGAAGCTTTCTTT. It specifies CASRPVLGTEAFF.

Only a few counts were recorded for this clonotype. The J gene is TRBJ2-3, the V gene TRBV5-1, with 13 bases matching TRBD2. Germline lookup yields CDR1 SGHRS and CDR2 YFSETQ. The CDR3 extends over 17 amino acids. J lost 0 bases, V lost 1 base, and 2 bases had no gene match. The CDR3: CASSLRGLAGSTDTQYF. CDR3 in DNA: TGCGCCAGCAGCTTGAGGGGACTAGCGGGGAGCACAGATACGCAGTATTTT.

This clonotype was counted only a few times. The V gene is TRBV11-2, the J gene TRBJ2-1, with D tentatively TRBD1 or TRBD2 (5 bases each). The germline V and J ends were trimmed by 5 bases and 6 bases, with 11 bases remaining between them. Germline V gives CDR1 SGHAT, CDR2 FQNNGV. This CDR3 comprises 13 residues. CDR3 sequence reads: CASSPSGGNEQFF. The CDR3 DNA is TGTGCCAGCAGCCCTAGTGGGGGCAATGAGCAGTTCTTC.

The gene calls are TRBV6-2 or TRBV6-3 and TRBJ1-6; D is unresolved. CDR1 MNHEY and CDR2 SVGEGT come from the germline V gene. V was shortened by 5 bases and J by 8 bases, with 19 bases between the two germline ends. This CDR3 spans 16 amino acids. Here the CDR3 DNA reads TGTGCCAGCAGTCTGCGGGTTACTTCGCCGGATTCACCCCTCCACTTT. It codes for CASSLRVTSPDSPLHF.

This clonotype was recorded a few times. The J gene is TRBJ2-3, the V gene TRBV20-1; 7 nucleotides align to TRBD2. CDR1 and CDR2 (germline): DFQATT, SNEGSKA (reference sequence). V lost 3 bases to trimming and J lost 1 base; unmatched junction nucleotides: 16. The length of the CDR3 is 18 residues. The CDR3: CSASGRTGGGSGTDTQYF. Here the CDR3 DNA reads TGCAGTGCTAGTGGTCGGACGGGTGGCGGGAGCGGCACAGATACGCAGTATTTT.

This clonotype was detected a few times. The chain carries TRBV20-1 and TRBJ2-3; TRBD2 matches at 11 bases. V shed 5 bases, J shed 4 bases, and the junction held 8 bases outside the gene matches. Germline CDR1 and CDR2: DFQATT and SNEGSKA (reference sequence). This CDR3 has 15 amino acids. Here the CDR3 reads CSAWYSGGASDTQYF. The CDR3 DNA reads TGCAGTGCTTGGTATAGCGGGGGGGCATCAGATACGCAGTATTTT.

The table lists this clonotype with a few counts. The chain employs TRBV25-1 and TRBJ2-1; possible D gene TRBD1, 6 bases. V lost 1 base, J lost 15 bases, and 16 bases lay in between. Germline lookup yields CDR1 MGHDK and CDR2 SYGVNS. The CDR3 consists of 13 residues. CDR3 sequence reads: CASSEWKQGHLFF. The CDR3 region has the DNA TGTGCCAGCAGTGAATGGAAACAGGGCCATCTGTTCTTC.

The chain couples TRBV5-1 to TRBJ1-2; D perhaps matches TRBD1 (5 bases). Germline values: CDR1 SGHRS, CDR2 YFSETQ. The CDR3 length is 14 residues. V was shortened by 4 bases and J by 7 bases, with 17 bases between the two germline ends. For the CDR3, the DNA is TGCGCCAGCAGCGAAACGACGGGACCAGGTGGCTACACCTTC. The encoded protein is CASSETTGPGGYTF.

The chain's CDR3 is CSVAGPYHEQYF. CDR3 nucleotides: TGCAGCGTCGCGGGACCATACCACGAGCAGTACTTC. The chain is built from TRBV29-1 and TRBJ2-7; D possibly corresponds to TRBD2 (6 bases). CDR1 SQVTM and CDR2 ANQGSEA come from the germline V gene. The ends were cut back, 6 bases at V and 5 bases at J, with 14 bases in the middle. This CDR3 has 12 residues.

The chain is built from TRBV15 and TRBJ2-1; TRBD2 is a possible D gene (5 bases). V dropped 0 bases and J dropped 9 bases, with 15 bases sitting between them. From germline, CDR1 is LNHNV and CDR2 YYDKDF (reference sequence). CDR3 length equals 15 residues. As DNA, the CDR3 is TGTGCCACCAGCAGAGATTTAAAGACGGGGTCTGAGCAGTTCTTC. Encoded protein: CATSRDLKTGSEQFF.

This clonotype has more than one count but fewer than ten. DNA of the CDR3: TGCGCCAGCAGTGCCCTTAGCGGGTATTCCTACAATGAGCAGTTCTTC. This gives the protein CASSALSGYSYNEQFF. The rearrangement joins TRBV10-2 to TRBJ2-1, with 7 bases identical to TRBD2. This CDR3 has 16 amino acids. Trimming at V came to 4 bases and at J to 1 base, leaving 7 bases not matched to a gene. Germline V gene sequence: CDR1 WSHSY, CDR2 SAAADI.

Many counts were recorded for this clonotype. A junction boundary mismatches the germline segment, possibly from a read error. The V call is TRBV6-2 or TRBV6-3, the J call TRBJ2-1; possible D gene TRBD2, 5 bases. Germline V gives CDR1 MNHEY, CDR2 SVGEGT. The CDR3 contains 12 residues. The DNA of the CDR3 is TGTGCCAGCAGTCGCTACTCTACGCGGGCGTCCTTC. Encoded protein: CASSRYSTRASF.

This clonotype appeared a few times. The rearrangement joins TRBV9 to TRBJ1-1; possibly TRBD1 for D (5 bases). CDR3 length: 15 amino acids. Germline CDR1 is SGDLS and CDR2 is YYNGEE. Between the trimmed V and J ends, which lost 2 bases and 4 bases, there was a span of 15 bases. CDR3 in DNA: TGTGCCAGCAGCGTCACGGCCGGGCAGGGCACTGAAGCTTTCTTT. Its protein product is CASSVTAGQGTEAFF.

On this clonotype itself: One base away lies a much larger clone, so this may be a sequencing read error. The CDR3 sequence is CASNWRVNTEAFF. As DNA, the CDR3 is TGTGCCAGCAATTGGAGGGTGAACACTGAAGCTTTCTTT. The chain has TRBV12-3 or TRBV12-4 and TRBJ1-1; the D is unclear. V lost 7 bases, J lost 0 bases, and 9 bases lay in between. The CDR3 length is 13 residues.